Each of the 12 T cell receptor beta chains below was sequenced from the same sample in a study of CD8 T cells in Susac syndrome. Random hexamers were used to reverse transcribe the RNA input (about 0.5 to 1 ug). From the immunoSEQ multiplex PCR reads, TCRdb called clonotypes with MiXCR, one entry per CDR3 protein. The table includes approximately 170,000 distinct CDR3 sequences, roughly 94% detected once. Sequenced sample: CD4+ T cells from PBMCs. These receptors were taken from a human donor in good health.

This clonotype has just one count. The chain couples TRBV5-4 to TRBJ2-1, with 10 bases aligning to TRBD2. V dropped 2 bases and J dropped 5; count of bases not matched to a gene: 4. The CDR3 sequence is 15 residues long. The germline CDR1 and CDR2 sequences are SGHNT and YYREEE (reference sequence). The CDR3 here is CASSFSGRSDNEQFF. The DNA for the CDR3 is TGTGCCAGCAGCTTTAGCGGGAGGAGCGACAATGAGCAGTTCTTC.

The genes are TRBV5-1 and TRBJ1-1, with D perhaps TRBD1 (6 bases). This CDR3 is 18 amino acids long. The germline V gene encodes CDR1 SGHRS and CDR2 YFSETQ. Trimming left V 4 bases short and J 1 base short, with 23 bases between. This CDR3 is CASSPGHLIGGTNTEAFF. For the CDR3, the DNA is TGCGCCAGCAGCCCGGGACACCTGATAGGAGGGACGAACACTGAAGCTTTCTTT. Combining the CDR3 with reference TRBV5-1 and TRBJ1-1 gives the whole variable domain KAGVTQTPRYLIKTRGQQVTLSCSPISGHRSVSWYQQTPGQGLQFLFEYFSETQRNKGNFPGRFSGRQFSNSRSEMNVSTLELGDSALYLCASSPGHLIGGTNTEAFFGQGTRLTVV.

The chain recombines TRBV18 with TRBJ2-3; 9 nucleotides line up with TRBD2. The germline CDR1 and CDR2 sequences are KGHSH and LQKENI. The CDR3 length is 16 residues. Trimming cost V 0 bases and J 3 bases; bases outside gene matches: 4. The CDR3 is CASSPPAGGRTDTQYF. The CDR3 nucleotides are TGTGCCAGCTCACCACCCGCGGGGGGGCGAACAGATACGCAGTATTTT.

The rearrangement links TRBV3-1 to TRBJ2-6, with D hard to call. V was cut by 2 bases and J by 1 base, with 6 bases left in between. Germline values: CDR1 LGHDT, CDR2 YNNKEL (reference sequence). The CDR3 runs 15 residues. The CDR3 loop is CASSQMASGANVLTF. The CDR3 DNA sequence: TGTGCCAGCAGCCAAATGGCATCTGGGGCCAACGTCCTGACTTTC. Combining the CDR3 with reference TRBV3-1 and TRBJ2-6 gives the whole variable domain DTAVSQTPKYLVTQMGNDKSIKCEQNLGHDTMYWYKQDSKKFLKIMFSYNNKELIINETVPNRFSPKSPDKAHLNLHINSLELGDSAVYFCASSQMASGANVLTFGAGSRLTVL.

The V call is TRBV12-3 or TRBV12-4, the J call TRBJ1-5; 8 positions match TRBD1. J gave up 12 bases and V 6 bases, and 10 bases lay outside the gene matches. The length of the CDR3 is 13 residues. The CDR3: CASRTRDRQSQHF. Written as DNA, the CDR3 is TGTGCCAGCAGAACCCGGGACAGGCAAAGCCAGCATTTT.

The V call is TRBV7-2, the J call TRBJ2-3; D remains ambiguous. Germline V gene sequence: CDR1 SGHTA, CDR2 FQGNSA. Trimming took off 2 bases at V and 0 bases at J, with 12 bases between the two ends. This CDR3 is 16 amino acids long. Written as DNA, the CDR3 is TGTGCCAGCAGCTTATGGCAACCCACTAGCACAGATACGCAGTATTTT. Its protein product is CASSLWQPTSTDTQYF.

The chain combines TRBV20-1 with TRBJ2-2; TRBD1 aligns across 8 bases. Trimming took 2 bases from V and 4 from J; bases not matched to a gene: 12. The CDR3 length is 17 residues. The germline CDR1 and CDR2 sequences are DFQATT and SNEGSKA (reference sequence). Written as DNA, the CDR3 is TGCAGTGCTAGACAAACGGGAACAGGGGGACTCACCGGGGAGCTGTTTTTT. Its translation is CSARQTGTGGLTGELFF.

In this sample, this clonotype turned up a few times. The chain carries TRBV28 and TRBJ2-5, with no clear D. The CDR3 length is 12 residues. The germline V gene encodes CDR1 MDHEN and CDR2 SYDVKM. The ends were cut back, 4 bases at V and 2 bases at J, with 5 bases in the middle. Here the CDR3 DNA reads TGTGCCAGCAGTTCCTTACAAGAGACCCAGTACTTC. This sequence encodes CASSSLQETQYF.

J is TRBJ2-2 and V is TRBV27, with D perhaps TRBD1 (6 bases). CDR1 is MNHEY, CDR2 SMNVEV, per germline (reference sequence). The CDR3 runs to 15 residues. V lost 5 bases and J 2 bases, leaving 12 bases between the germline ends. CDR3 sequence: CASSRQGINTGELFF. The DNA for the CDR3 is TGTGCCAGCAGTCGGCAGGGGATTAACACCGGGGAGCTGTTTTTT.

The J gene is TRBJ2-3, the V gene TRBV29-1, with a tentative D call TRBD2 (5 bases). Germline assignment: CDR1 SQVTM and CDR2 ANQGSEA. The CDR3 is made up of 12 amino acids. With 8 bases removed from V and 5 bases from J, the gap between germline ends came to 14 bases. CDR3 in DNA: TGCAGCCCGTTGTCAGGAGGAGATACGCAGTATTTT. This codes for CSPLSGGDTQYF.

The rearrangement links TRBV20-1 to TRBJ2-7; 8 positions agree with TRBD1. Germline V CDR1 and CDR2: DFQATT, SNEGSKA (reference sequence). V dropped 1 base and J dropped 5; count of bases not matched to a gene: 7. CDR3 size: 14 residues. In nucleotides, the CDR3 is TGCAGTGCTAGAGCGGGACAGGCGATCAACGAGCAGTACTTC. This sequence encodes CSARAGQAINEQYF.

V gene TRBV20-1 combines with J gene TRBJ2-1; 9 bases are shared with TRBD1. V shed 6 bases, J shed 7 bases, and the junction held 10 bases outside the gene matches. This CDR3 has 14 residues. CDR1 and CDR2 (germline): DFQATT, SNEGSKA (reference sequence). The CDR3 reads CSAPQGALGNEQFF. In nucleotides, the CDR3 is TGCAGTGCCCCACAGGGGGCTTTAGGGAATGAGCAGTTCTTC.